This TCR beta chain appears in the sequencing data of a study of blood T cell repertoires in COVID-19. Study at large: Both acute and convalescent COVID-19 samples were obtained from the United States, Italy and Spain. Sources were T cells, B-cell-depleted T cells, or PBMCs; the material itself was cDNA or gDNA.

This CDR3 contains 15 residues. The V gene lost 4 bases and the J gene lost 4 bases, with 16 bases spanning the gap. From germline, CDR1 is MDHEN and CDR2 SYDVKM. As processed by the authors: Amplifying reference gene primers gave estimates of nucleated cell counts. Assay used: immunoSEQ multiplex PCR; TCRdb lists only in-frame clones, some missing. That table furnishes V, J and clone size, whereas the DNA furnished D and trimming. This repertoire shows some 150,000 clones, roughly 86% found once; its top ten account for more than 5%. The TCR was taken from a human donor in a cohort sampled during active COVID-19. Sequenced: peripheral blood. The chain is built from TRBV28 and TRBJ2-5, with D maybe TRBD1 (5 bases). As DNA, the CDR3 is TGTGCCAGCAGTTCTGATGAGGACACGAGAGAGACCCAGTACTTC. It codes for CASSSDEDTRETQYF.